The subject of this entry is one T cell receptor beta chain. This clonotype was seen many times. The antigen this receptor binds is unknown. Nothing much larger sits one base from this clone, and base qualities are not available. The TCR beta CDR3 regions were amplified from the RNA transcripts. The TCR CDR3 was subjected to a first round of RT-PCR using the HTBI primer set and the Qiagen OneStep RT-PCR kit. Libraries were constructed in a second round of multiplex PCR, after which size selection and purification were carried out. Libraries were sequenced paired-end with 100 bp reads on an Illumina HiSeq2000. Per the source publication's procedure: SOAPnuke was used to process the raw data, removing reads that contained adapters or uncalled bases, had a mean Phred below 15, or lacked an exact match to the constant primer or identifier. COPE v1.2.5 was used to merge the high-quality paired reads, and each unique nucleotide sequence was defined as a clonotype. MiTCR v1.1 was used to align clonotypes to the IMGT TRBV, TRBD and TRBJ reference segments. The analysis included only V-J combinations with a frequency above 0.0001, which together covered around 99% of the repertoires. The TCS score was defined as the ratio of F50 (clonal expansion) to E x V (chaos), calculated using BLOSUM62-based TCRdist between CDR3 peptides within each V-J. Welch's t-statistics and random forest reduced 500 to 650 V-J features to fewer than 15, which were used in a naive Bayes classifier (R e1071). Thyroid-blood repertoire similarity was quantified with the Morisita-Horn index. Clones were called with MiXCR by TCRdb after fastp trimmed the public reads at Q25, and only in-frame beta chains were retained. Entries that share a CDR3 protein sequence are merged under the most common genes and DNA. The V and J calls were determined by TCRdb, not by the authors. Across this sample there are 540,000 or so distinct CDR3 sequences, with about half seen only once. The ten biggest clones cover over 15% of the sample.

The data are from a study of T cells in Graves' hyperthyroidism and ophthalmopathy (dated 2019 in TCRdb). Looking at the study overall: To identify TCR V-J signatures that set the groups apart, the researchers used a discovery cohort of more than 95 patients, made up of fewer than 50 with Graves' ophthalmopathy and about 59 with stable Graves' hyperthyroidism. An independent validation cohort of under 20 hyperthyroidism patients and about 15 patients who later progressed to ophthalmopathy tested prospective prediction of ophthalmopathy. The roughly 94 discovery patients were randomly divided into training and test sets at a 7:3 ratio. In addition, the study compared T-cell repertoires in thyroid tissue and in blood from six Graves' hyperthyroidism patients. After blood sampling, hyperthyroidism patients were treated with methimazole at a starting dose of 30 mg daily, and ophthalmopathy patients were treated with high-dose intravenous methylprednisolone. According to the paper, TCR Vbeta CDR3 sequencing was carried out on some 140 peripheral blood samples, which came from fewer than 50 ophthalmopathy, fewer than 80 hyperthyroidism and approximately 17 progressor patients. The investigation overall reported the following: Most expanded thyroid clonotypes (frequency above 0.001) were also detected in blood, suggesting blood repertoires may reflect thyroid immune responses. Sample size was not statistically predetermined, and blinding of investigators to group allocation was not performed. In validation, progression to ophthalmopathy was predicted by the model with roughly 69% sensitivity and 72.22% specificity, a median of around 6.5 months before onset. In cross-validation, a model built on a 13 V-J signature told ophthalmopathy apart from stable hyperthyroidism with roughly 87% sensitivity and roughly 82% specificity, and in testing the same model reached 80%/75%.

Exclusion was applied to patients with uncontrolled infections, other autoimmune diseases, pregnancy or lactation. Diagnoses were based on clinical symptoms, serum thyroxine and TRAb, thyroid ultrasound and orbital computed tomography. Total RNA was extracted with Trizol reagent, and quality was checked on an Agilent 2100 Bioanalyzer. V drops 2 bases and J drops 0 bases, leaving 8 bases in between. The CDR1 and CDR2 encoded by the germline V gene (reference sequence) are SEHNR and FQNEAQ. The CDR3 runs 14 amino acids, cysteine and phenylalanine included. Only the CDR3 part of the read is kept: 42 bases, read in frame from the first base.

The sequence is built from TRBV7-9 and TRBJ2-7; no D gene can be assigned with confidence. Material: peripheral blood or thyroid tissue (not recorded which). The origin of this receptor is an adult woman with Graves' disease, either hyperthyroidism or ophthalmopathy (not recorded which). The CDR3 reads as follows: CASSLLGSSYEQYF. The sequenced DNA is TGTGCCAGCAGCTTACTCGGCTCCTCCTACGAGCAGTACTTC.